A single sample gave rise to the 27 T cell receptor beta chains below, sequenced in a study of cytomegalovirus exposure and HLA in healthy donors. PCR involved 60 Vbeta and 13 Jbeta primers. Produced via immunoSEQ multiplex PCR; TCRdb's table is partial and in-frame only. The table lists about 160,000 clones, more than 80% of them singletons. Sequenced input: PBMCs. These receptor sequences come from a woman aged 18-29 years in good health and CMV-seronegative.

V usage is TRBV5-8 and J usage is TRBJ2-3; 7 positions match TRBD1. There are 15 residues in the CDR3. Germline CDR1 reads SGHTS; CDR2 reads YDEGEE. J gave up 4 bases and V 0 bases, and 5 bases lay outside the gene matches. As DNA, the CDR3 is TGTGCCAGCAGCTTGGAAGGGGGCGCCGCAGATACGCAGTATTTT. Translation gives CASSLEGGAADTQYF. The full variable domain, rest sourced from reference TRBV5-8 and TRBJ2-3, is EAGVTQSPTHLIKTRGQQATLRCSPISGHTSVYWYQQALGLGLQFLLWYDEGEERNRGNFPPRFSGRQFPNYSSELNVNALELEDSALYLCASSLEGGAADTQYFGPGTRLTVL.

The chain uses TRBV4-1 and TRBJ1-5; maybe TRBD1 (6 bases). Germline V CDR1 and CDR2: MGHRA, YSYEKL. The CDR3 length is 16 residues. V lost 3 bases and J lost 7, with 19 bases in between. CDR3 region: CASSQPVQGVKQPQHF. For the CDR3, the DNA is TGCGCCAGCAGCCAGCCGGTACAGGGAGTGAAGCAGCCCCAGCATTTT.

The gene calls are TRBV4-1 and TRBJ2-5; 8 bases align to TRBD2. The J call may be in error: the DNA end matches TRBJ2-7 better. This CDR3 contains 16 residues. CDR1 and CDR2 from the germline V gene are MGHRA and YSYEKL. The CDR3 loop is CASSPPGGVWSYEQYF. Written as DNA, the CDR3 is TGCGCCAGCAGCCCCCCGGGGGGGGTTTGGAGCTACGAGCAGTACTTC.

The CDR3 nucleotides read TGTGCCAGCAAGGACAGGGGGGTGTTTAACACTGAAGCTTTCTTT. This encodes CASKDRGVFNTEAFF. V usage is TRBV28 and J usage is TRBJ1-1; 10 bases fit TRBD1. J was trimmed by 2 bases and V by 7 bases; bases with no gene match: 7. CDR3 size: 15 residues. Germline V gene sequence: CDR1 MDHEN, CDR2 SYDVKM.

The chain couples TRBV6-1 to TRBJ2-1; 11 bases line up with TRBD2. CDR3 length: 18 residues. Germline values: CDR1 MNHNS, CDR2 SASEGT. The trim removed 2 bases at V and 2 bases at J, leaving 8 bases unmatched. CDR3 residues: CASSELLGTSGTYNEQFF. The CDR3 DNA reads TGTGCCAGCAGTGAACTCCTCGGGACTAGCGGAACCTACAATGAGCAGTTCTTC.

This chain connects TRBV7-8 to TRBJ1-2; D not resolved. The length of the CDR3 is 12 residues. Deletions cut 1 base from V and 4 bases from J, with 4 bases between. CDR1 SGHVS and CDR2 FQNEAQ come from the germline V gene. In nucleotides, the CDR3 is TGTGCCAGCAGCTTAGTCGGCTATGGCTACACCTTC. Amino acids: CASSLVGYGYTF.

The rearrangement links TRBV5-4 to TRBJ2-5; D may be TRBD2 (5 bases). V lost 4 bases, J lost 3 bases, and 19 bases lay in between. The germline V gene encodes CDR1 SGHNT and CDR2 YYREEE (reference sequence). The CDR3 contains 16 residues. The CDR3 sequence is CASSTKEARAKETQYF. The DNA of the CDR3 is TGTGCCAGCAGCACGAAGGAGGCACGAGCGAAAGAGACCCAGTACTTC.

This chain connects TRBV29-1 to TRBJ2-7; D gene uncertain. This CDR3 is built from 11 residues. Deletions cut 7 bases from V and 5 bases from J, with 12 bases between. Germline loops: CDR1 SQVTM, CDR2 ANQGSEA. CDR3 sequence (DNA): TGCAGCGGTTTAATAGTGGACGAGCAGTACTTC. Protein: CSGLIVDEQYF.

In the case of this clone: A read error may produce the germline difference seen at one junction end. CDR3 nucleotides: TGTTCCAGCAGCCCGGGGACTAGCGGGAGCAATGAGCAGTTCTTC. It yields the protein CSSSPGTSGSNEQFF. The genes are TRBV7-3 and TRBJ2-1; 14 nucleotides match TRBD2. Germline loops: CDR1 SGHTA, CDR2 FQGTGA. The CDR3 length is 15 residues.

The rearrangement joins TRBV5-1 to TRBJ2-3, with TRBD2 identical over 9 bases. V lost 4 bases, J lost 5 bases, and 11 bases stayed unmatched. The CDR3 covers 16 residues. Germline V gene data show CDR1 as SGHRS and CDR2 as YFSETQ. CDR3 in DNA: TGCGCCAGCAGCCCGGGCCGCGGGGGGGCCGGAGATACGCAGTATTTT. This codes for CASSPGRGGAGDTQYF. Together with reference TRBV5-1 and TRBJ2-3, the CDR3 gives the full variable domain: KAGVTQTPRYLIKTRGQQVTLSCSPISGHRSVSWYQQTPGQGLQFLFEYFSETQRNKGNFPGRFSGRQFSNSRSEMNVSTLELGDSALYLCASSPGRGGAGDTQYFGPGTRLTVL.

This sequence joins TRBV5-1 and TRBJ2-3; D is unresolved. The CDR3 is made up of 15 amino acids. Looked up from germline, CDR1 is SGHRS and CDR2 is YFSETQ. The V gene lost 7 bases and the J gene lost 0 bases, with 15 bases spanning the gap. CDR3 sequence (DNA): TGCGCCAGCGCCCTTCAGAACCCTAGCACAGATACGCAGTATTTT. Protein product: CASALQNPSTDTQYF. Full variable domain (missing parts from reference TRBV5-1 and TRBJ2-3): KAGVTQTPRYLIKTRGQQVTLSCSPISGHRSVSWYQQTPGQGLQFLFEYFSETQRNKGNFPGRFSGRQFSNSRSEMNVSTLELGDSALYLCASALQNPSTDTQYFGPGTRLTVL.

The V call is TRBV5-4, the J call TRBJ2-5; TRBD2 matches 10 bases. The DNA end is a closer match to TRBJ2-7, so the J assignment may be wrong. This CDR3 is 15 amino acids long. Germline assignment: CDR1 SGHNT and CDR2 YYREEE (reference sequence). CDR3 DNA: TGTGCCAGCAGCTTGGCCCTAGCGGGAGTCCCCGAGCAGTACTTC. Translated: CASSLALAGVPEQYF.

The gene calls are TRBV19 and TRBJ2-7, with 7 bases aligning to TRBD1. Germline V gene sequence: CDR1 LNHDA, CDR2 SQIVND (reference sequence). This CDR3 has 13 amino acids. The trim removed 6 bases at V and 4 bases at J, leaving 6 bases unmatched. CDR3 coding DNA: TGTGCCAGTAGCACCCGGGACAGTTACGAGCAGTACTTC. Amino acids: CASSTRDSYEQYF. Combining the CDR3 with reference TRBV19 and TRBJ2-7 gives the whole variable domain DGGITQSPKYLFRKEGQNVTLSCEQNLNHDAMYWYRQDPGQGLRLIYYSQIVNDFQKGDIAEGYSVSREKKESFPLTVTSAQKNPTAFYLCASSTRDSYEQYFGPGTRLTVT.

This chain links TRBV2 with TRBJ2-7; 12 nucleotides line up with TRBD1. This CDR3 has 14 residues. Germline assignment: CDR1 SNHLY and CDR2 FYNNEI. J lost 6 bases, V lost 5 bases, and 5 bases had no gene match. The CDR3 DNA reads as TGTGCCAGCAGTTGGGACAGGGGGCGCTTCGAGCAGTACTTC. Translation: CASSWDRGRFEQYF.

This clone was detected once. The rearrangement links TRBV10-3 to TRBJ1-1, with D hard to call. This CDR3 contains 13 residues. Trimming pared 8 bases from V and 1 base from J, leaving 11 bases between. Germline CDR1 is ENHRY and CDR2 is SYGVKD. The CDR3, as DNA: TGTGCCATCCGTGGGAGCCAGAACACTGAAGCTTTCTTT. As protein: CAIRGSQNTEAFF.

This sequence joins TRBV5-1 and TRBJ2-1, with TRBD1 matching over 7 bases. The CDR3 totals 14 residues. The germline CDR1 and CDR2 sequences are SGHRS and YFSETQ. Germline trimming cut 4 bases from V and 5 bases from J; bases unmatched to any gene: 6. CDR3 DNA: TGCGCCAGCAGCCGTGGGACAGTGAACAATGAGCAGTTCTTC. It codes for CASSRGTVNNEQFF.

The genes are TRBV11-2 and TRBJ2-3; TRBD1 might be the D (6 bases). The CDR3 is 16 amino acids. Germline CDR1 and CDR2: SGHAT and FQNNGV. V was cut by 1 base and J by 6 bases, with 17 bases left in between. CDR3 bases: TGTGCCAGCAGCTTAGGACCGGGACACCCTCTGGATACGCAGTATTTT. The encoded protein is CASSLGPGHPLDTQYF.

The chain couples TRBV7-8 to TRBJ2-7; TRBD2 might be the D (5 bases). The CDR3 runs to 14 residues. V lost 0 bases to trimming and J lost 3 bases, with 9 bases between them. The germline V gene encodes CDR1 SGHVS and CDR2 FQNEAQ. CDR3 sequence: CASSLAPGLYEQYF. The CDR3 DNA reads TGTGCCAGCAGCTTAGCTCCAGGACTCTACGAGCAGTACTTC. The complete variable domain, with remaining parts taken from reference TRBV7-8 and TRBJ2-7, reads GAGVSQSPRYKVAKRGQDVALRCDPISGHVSLFWYQQALGQGPEFLTYFQNEAQLDKSGLPSDRFFAERPEGSVSTLKIQRTQQEDSAVYLCASSLAPGLYEQYFGPGTRLTVT.

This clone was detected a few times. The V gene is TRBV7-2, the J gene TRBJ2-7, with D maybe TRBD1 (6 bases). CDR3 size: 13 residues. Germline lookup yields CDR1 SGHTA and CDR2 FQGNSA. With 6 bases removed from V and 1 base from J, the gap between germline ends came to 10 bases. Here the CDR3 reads CASSPTGSYEQYF. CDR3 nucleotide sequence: TGTGCCAGCAGTCCAACAGGGTCCTACGAGCAGTACTTC.

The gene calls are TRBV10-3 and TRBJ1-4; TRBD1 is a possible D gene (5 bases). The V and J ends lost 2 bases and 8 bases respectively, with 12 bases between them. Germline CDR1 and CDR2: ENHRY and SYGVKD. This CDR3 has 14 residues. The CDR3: CAISEVQGTEKLFF. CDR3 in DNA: TGTGCCATCAGTGAGGTTCAGGGCACGGAAAAACTGTTTTTT.

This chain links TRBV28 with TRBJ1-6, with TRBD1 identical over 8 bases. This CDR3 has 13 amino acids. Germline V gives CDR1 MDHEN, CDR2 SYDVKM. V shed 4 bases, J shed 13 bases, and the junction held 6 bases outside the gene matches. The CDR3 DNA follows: TGTGCCAGCAGTTCGCAGGGGGCCCTTCCCCTCCACTTT. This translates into CASSSQGALPLHF.

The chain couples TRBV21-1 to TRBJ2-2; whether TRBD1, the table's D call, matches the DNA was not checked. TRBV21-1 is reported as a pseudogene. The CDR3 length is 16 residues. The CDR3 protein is CASSKPRQGDTGELFF. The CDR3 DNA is TGTGCCAGCAGCAAACCCCGACAGGGGGACACCGGGGAGCTGTTTTTT.

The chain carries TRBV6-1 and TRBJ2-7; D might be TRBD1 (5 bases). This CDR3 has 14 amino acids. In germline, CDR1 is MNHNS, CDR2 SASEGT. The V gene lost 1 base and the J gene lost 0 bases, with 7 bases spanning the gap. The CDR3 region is CASSEGQRSYEQYF. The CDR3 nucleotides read TGTGCCAGCAGTGAAGGACAGCGCTCCTACGAGCAGTACTTC.

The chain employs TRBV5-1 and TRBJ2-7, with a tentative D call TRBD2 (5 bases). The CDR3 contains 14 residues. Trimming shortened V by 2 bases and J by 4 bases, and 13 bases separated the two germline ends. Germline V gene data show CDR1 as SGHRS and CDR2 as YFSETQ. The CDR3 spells CASSFFPRDYEQYF. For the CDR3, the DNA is TGCGCCAGCAGCTTCTTCCCGAGGGATTACGAGCAGTACTTC.

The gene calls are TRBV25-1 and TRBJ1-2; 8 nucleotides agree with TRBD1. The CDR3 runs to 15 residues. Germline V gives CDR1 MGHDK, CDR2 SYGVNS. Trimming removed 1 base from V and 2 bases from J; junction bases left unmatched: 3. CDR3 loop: CASSEFGQGNYGYTF. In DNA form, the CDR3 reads TGTGCCAGCAGTGAATTTGGACAGGGAAACTATGGCTACACCTTC.

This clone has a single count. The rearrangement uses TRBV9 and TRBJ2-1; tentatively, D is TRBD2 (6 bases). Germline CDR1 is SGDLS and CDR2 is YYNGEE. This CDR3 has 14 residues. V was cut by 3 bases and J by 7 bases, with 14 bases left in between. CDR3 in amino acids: CASSAGTPKNEQFF. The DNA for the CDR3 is TGTGCCAGCAGCGCTGGGACTCCAAAAAATGAGCAGTTCTTC.

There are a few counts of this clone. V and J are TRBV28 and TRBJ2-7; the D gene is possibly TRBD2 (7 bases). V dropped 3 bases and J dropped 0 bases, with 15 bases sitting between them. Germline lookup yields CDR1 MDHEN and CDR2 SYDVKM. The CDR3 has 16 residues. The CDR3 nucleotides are TGTGCCAGCAGTTTTGGGGGCGCTAGCGGCTCCTACGAGCAGTACTTC. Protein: CASSFGGASGSYEQYF.